This entry describes one T cell receptor beta chain. The sample originates from a study of blood T cell repertoires in COVID-19. Across the study: Italy, Spain and the United States were the sources of the convalescent and acute COVID-19 samples. T cells, B-cell-depleted T cells, or PBMCs supplied cDNA or gDNA.

Germline CDR1 and CDR2: LGHNA and YNFKEQ. The ends were cut back, 1 base at V and 5 bases at J, with 8 bases in the middle. The CDR3 sequence is 13 residues long. Original methodology: Nucleated cell number was recorded as an estimate derived from reference gene primer amplification. Assay used: immunoSEQ multiplex PCR; TCRdb lists only in-frame clones, some missing. V, J and clone size reflect that table, while D and trimming were determined from the DNA. The sample includes 310,000 or so clones, about 90% of them seen just once. The sequenced material came from peripheral blood. The sequence came from a man between 18 and 35 years old who had recovered from COVID-19. The chain links TRBV4-2 to TRBJ1-1, with unresolved D. The CDR3 DNA follows: TGTGCCAGCAGCCAAGGGATCAGGACTGAAGCTTTCTTT. As protein: CASSQGIRTEAFF.